One and the same sample provided the 16 T cell receptor beta chains below, sequenced in a study of radiation and T cells in renal cell carcinoma. Method: immunoSEQ multiplex PCR; TCRdb's copy keeps in-frame clones and lacks some. The data show about 74,000 clones, about 89% seen once. The time point: blood 4 weeks post-SBRT, at nephrectomy. Treatment of the sample: 15 Gy SBRT to primary tumor, nephrectomy 4 weeks later. This sample comprised blood, obtained from a patient whose treatment included radiotherapy and nephrectomy. These receptors came from a woman in her 70s with renal cell carcinoma.

The rearrangement joins TRBV28 to TRBJ2-3; 11 bases fit TRBD2. Germline CDR1 MDHEN, CDR2 SYDVKM. V lost 11 bases to trimming and J lost 5 bases; unmatched junction nucleotides: 6. CDR3 length: 13 residues. CDR3 region: CAYSGGAIDTQYF. The CDR3 DNA reads TGTGCCTATAGCGGGGGGGCCATAGATACGCAGTATTTT.

This chain uses TRBV30 with TRBJ1-1, with no clear D. Germline V lookup: CDR1 GTSNPN, CDR2 SVGIG (reference sequence). The CDR3 totals 11 residues. V was trimmed by 7 bases and J by 4 bases, leaving 10 bases between them. CDR3 in amino acids: CASLRVTEAFF. CDR3 sequence (DNA): TGTGCCTCCTTAAGGGTCACTGAAGCTTTCTTT.

This sequence joins TRBV6-5 and TRBJ2-7; D assignment may be TRBD1 or TRBD2 (6 bases each). The CDR3 totals 15 residues. In germline, CDR1 is MNHEY, CDR2 SVGAGI. With 1 base removed from V and 0 bases from J, the gap between germline ends came to 10 bases. Here the CDR3 reads CASSYLWGASYEQYF. The CDR3 bases are TGTGCCAGCAGTTACTTGTGGGGGGCCTCCTACGAGCAGTACTTC.

This rearrangement joins TRBV30 to TRBJ2-7, with 7 nucleotides matching TRBD2. The V gene end was trimmed by 2 bases and the J gene end by 1 base; junction bases not matched to a gene: 5. This CDR3 comprises 14 residues. The germline V gene encodes CDR1 GTSNPN and CDR2 SVGIG (reference sequence). The DNA of the CDR3 is TGTGCCTGGAGTCCTCCGGGACTATCCTACGAGCAGTACTTC. Translation: CAWSPPGLSYEQYF.

The rearrangement links TRBV20-1 to TRBJ2-7; D call uncertain. The CDR3 sequence is 11 residues long. Trimming took off 7 bases at V and 4 bases at J, with 11 bases between the two ends. From germline, CDR1 is DFQATT and CDR2 SNEGSKA (reference sequence). The CDR3 protein is CSVPIYYEQYF. CDR3 nucleotide sequence: TGCAGTGTTCCGATTTATTACGAGCAGTACTTC.

The rearrangement uses TRBV9 and TRBJ1-3; D gene ambiguous. The CDR3 has 15 residues. Germline values: CDR1 SGDLS, CDR2 YYNGEE. Trimming took 4 bases from V and 9 from J, leaving 20 bases between them. The CDR3 region is CASSSLGASVGTIYF. DNA of the CDR3: TGTGCCAGCAGCTCCCTAGGAGCCTCCGTAGGCACCATATATTTT.

The chain combines TRBV5-1 with TRBJ2-1, with no clear D. Trimming pared 4 bases from V and 5 bases from J, leaving 10 bases between. This CDR3 spans 13 amino acids. Germline V gene lookup returns CDR1 SGHRS and CDR2 YFSETQ. CDR3 residues: CASSIGPDNEQFF. The CDR3 nucleotides read TGCGCCAGCAGCATAGGGCCAGACAATGAGCAGTTCTTC.

J is TRBJ2-5 and V is TRBV5-4; D is uncertain. CDR1 and CDR2 from the germline V gene are SGHNT and YYREEE (reference sequence). V was shortened by 4 bases and J by 1 base, with 11 bases between the two germline ends. The CDR3 extends over 14 amino acids. CDR3: CASSPGLTQETQYF. As DNA, the CDR3 is TGTGCCAGCAGCCCCGGTTTAACCCAAGAGACCCAGTACTTC.

This chain uses TRBV5-6 with TRBJ2-7; D is unclear. The CDR3 runs 13 residues. Germline lookup yields CDR1 SGHDT and CDR2 YYEEEE. The germline V and J ends were trimmed by 4 bases and 2 bases, with 10 bases remaining between them. CDR3 sequence: CASSPGPAYEQYF. For the CDR3, the DNA is TGTGCCAGCAGCCCCGGGCCAGCCTACGAGCAGTACTTC. Full variable domain (remainder filled in from reference TRBV5-6 and TRBJ2-7): DAGVTQSPTHLIKTRGQQVTLRCSPKSGHDTVSWYQQALGQGPQFIFQYYEEEERQRGNFPDRFSGHQFPNYSSELNVNALLLGDSALYLCASSPGPAYEQYFGPGTRLTVT.

V gene TRBV27 combines with J gene TRBJ2-2; perhaps TRBD1 as D (6 bases). Between the trimmed V and J ends, which lost 11 bases and 6 bases, there was a span of 16 bases. CDR1 and CDR2 (germline): MNHEY, SMNVEV (reference sequence). The CDR3 has 13 amino acids. This chain's CDR3 is CAAGVRGSGELFF. CDR3 DNA sequence: TGTGCCGCAGGGGTAAGAGGGTCCGGGGAGCTGTTTTTT.

The rearrangement links TRBV28 to TRBJ2-5; 11 nucleotides line up with TRBD1. The end of the DNA is better explained by TRBJ2-7, so the J call may be wrong. The germline gives CDR1 MDHEN, CDR2 SYDVKM. This CDR3 region has 14 residues. CDR3 sequence reads: CASTRTGGQDEQYF. The CDR3 DNA is TGTGCCAGCACTCGGACAGGGGGCCAGGACGAGCAGTACTTC.

The rearrangement joins TRBV29-1 to TRBJ2-1, with 12 bases that match TRBD1. This CDR3 comprises 16 residues. CDR1 is SQVTM, CDR2 ANQGSEA, per germline. J gave up 6 bases and V 4 bases, and 10 bases lay outside the gene matches. CDR3 nucleotides: TGCAGCGTTGGGGAAGGAGGGACAGGGGGCGGCAATGAGCAGTTCTTC. This codes for CSVGEGGTGGGNEQFF.

The chain recombines TRBV6-6 with TRBJ2-7, with D tentatively TRBD2 (5 bases). CDR1 is MNHNY and CDR2 is SVGAGI in the germline V gene (reference sequence). The CDR3 consists of 12 residues. Trimming took off 4 bases at V and 7 bases at J, with 11 bases between the two ends. The CDR3 DNA reads as TGTGCCAGCAGTTGCTCGCCGGGGGAGCAGTACTTC. The encoded protein is CASSCSPGEQYF.

The rearrangement joins TRBV30 to TRBJ1-5, with a weak D call TRBD1 (5 bases). This CDR3 has 15 amino acids. Germline V gene sequence: CDR1 GTSNPN, CDR2 SVGIG (reference sequence). Trimming stripped 2 bases from V and 0 bases from J, with 11 bases between. This CDR3 is CAWSSGAHSNQPQHF. CDR3 nucleotides: TGTGCCTGGAGTTCTGGGGCCCATAGCAATCAGCCCCAGCATTTT.

The CDR3 is CASSLDRAQRGTEAFF. CDR3 bases: TGTGCCAGCAGCTTAGATCGGGCACAGCGGGGCACTGAAGCTTTCTTT. The chain links TRBV7-2 to TRBJ1-1, with D unclear. Germline V gene lookup returns CDR1 SGHTA and CDR2 FQGNSA. Trimming stripped 1 base from V and 4 bases from J, with 16 bases between. CDR3 length: 16 amino acids.

The chain recombines TRBV2 with TRBJ1-5; possible D gene TRBD1, 6 bases. Germline loops: CDR1 SNHLY, CDR2 FYNNEI. The CDR3 is made up of 14 amino acids. V shed 5 bases and J shed 3 bases, with 11 bases lying between them. In DNA form, the CDR3 reads TGTGCCAGCAGTTACAGGGACCCCAATCAGCCCCAGCATTTT. Its protein is CASSYRDPNQPQHF.